A single sample is the source of the 20 T cell receptor beta chains below, sequenced in a study of blood T cell repertoires in COVID-19. Assay used: immunoSEQ multiplex PCR; TCRdb lists only in-frame clones, some missing. The table includes about 190,000 clones, around 73% detected once. Sequencing was carried out using PBMCs or T cells enriched from blood (not recorded which). These receptors were taken from a woman in her forties or fifties who had recovered from COVID-19.

The sample holds a few counts of this clone. The chain recombines TRBV2 with TRBJ2-7; 14 bases map to TRBD2. CDR1 and CDR2 from the germline V gene are SNHLY and FYNNEI. The length of the CDR3 is 14 residues. The junction had 12 bases not matched to a gene; V was cut back by 10 bases and J by 10 bases. The CDR3 is CATQGGLAGAEQYF. CDR3 bases: TGTGCCACCCAAGGGGGACTAGCGGGAGCGGAACAGTACTTC.

The V and J genes are TRBV7-9 and TRBJ2-5; possible D gene TRBD2, 7 bases. Germline loops: CDR1 SEHNR, CDR2 FQNEAQ (reference sequence). V lost 0 bases, J lost 4 bases, and 15 bases lay in between. The CDR3 is 16 residues long. The CDR3 spells CASSLAGAGVSETQYF. CDR3 DNA: TGTGCCAGCAGCTTAGCGGGGGCGGGAGTGTCAGAGACCCAGTACTTC.

The J gene is TRBJ2-7, the V gene TRBV7-9; TRBD2 matches 7 bases. This CDR3 comprises 19 residues. Per germline, CDR1 SEHNR and CDR2 FQNEAQ (reference sequence). The J segment lost 2 bases and the V segment lost 2 bases, leaving 18 bases of the junction unmatched. As DNA, the CDR3 is TGTGCCAGCAGCTTATTGAGCTCGGGCGGGAGCCTCCCAACCTACGAGCAGTACTTC. Amino acid sequence: CASSLLSSGGSLPTYEQYF.

V is TRBV28 and J is TRBJ2-7; D perhaps matches TRBD2 (5 bases). Germline CDR1 reads MDHEN; CDR2 reads SYDVKM. Deletions cut 5 bases from V and 5 bases from J, with 19 bases between. There are 15 residues in the CDR3. CDR3: CASSLRVRLGDEQYF. The CDR3 nucleotides read TGTGCCAGCAGTCTTCGGGTCCGATTGGGAGACGAGCAGTACTTC.

The chain couples TRBV24-1 to TRBJ1-2; 8 positions match TRBD1. The J segment lost 6 bases and the V segment lost 3 bases, leaving 8 bases of the junction unmatched. The CDR3 is made up of 15 amino acids. Germline assignment: CDR1 KGHDR and CDR2 SFDVKD. This CDR3 is CATSDGQGPFDGYTF. DNA for the CDR3: TGTGCCACCAGTGATGGACAGGGCCCATTTGATGGCTACACCTTC.

The genes are TRBV28 and TRBJ1-1; D not resolved. The CDR3 covers 14 residues. Germline CDR1 and CDR2: MDHEN and SYDVKM. Trimming pared 6 bases from V and 1 base from J, leaving 12 bases between. This CDR3 reads CASRPGEANTEAFF. CDR3 coding DNA: TGTGCCAGCAGACCCGGAGAGGCGAACACTGAAGCTTTCTTT. Full variable domain (missing parts from reference TRBV28 and TRBJ1-1): DVKVTQSSRYLVKRTGEKVFLECVQDMDHENMFWYRQDPGLGLRLIYFSYDVKMKEKGDIPEGYSVSREKKERFSLILESASTNQTSMYLCASRPGEANTEAFFGQGTRLTVV.

This chain links TRBV6-6 with TRBJ1-1; possibly TRBD1 for D (6 bases). Germline CDR1 is MNHNY and CDR2 is SVGAGI (reference sequence). The V end lost 6 bases, the J end lost 5 bases, and 22 bases lay between the germline ends. The CDR3 extends over 16 amino acids. The DNA for the CDR3 is TGTGCCAGCAGCCCTCCCCGTGGGGGGGGCGCGACTGAAGCTTTCTTT. Translation: CASSPPRGGGATEAFF.

V usage is TRBV4-3 and J usage is TRBJ2-1; possibly TRBD1 for D (5 bases). CDR1 and CDR2 from the germline V gene are LGHNA and YSLEER. CDR3 size: 16 residues. The ends were cut back, 0 bases at V and 4 bases at J, with 13 bases in the middle. In DNA form, the CDR3 reads TGCGCCAGCAGCCAAGAGCCGACAGTAGGTTACAATGAGCAGTTCTTC. It encodes CASSQEPTVGYNEQFF.

V is TRBV10-3 and J is TRBJ2-2, with a weak D call TRBD2 (6 bases). This CDR3 has 16 amino acids. V was pared by 6 bases and J by 1 base, with 15 bases between. Germline V gene lookup returns CDR1 ENHRY and CDR2 SYGVKD. The CDR3 DNA is TGTGCCATCAGCCCCCGTGGCGGGGTGAACACCGGGGAGCTGTTTTTT. This encodes CAISPRGGVNTGELFF.

The J gene is TRBJ2-5, the V gene TRBV5-1; the D gene is possibly TRBD2 (5 bases). Germline V lookup: CDR1 SGHRS, CDR2 YFSETQ. Trimming removed 0 bases at V and 2 bases at J, with 11 bases between. The CDR3 consists of 15 residues. CDR3 bases: TGCGCCAGCAGCTTGGACGGGAATCGTCAAGAGACCCAGTACTTC. Amino acid sequence: CASSLDGNRQETQYF.

V usage is TRBV28 and J usage is TRBJ1-6; the match to TRBD1 covers 10 bases. CDR3 length: 14 residues. V was clipped by 6 bases and J by 12 bases; unmatched bases: 8. Looked up from germline, CDR1 is MDHEN and CDR2 is SYDVKM. CDR3 sequence (DNA): TGTGCCAGCAGGTCCGGGACAGGGGCCGTACCCCTCCACTTT. This gives the protein CASRSGTGAVPLHF.

This clone was seen a few times. The chain uses TRBV28 and TRBJ2-2, with a weak D call TRBD1 (6 bases). The germline CDR1 and CDR2 sequences are MDHEN and SYDVKM. The V end lost 3 bases, the J end lost 6 bases, and 17 bases lay between the germline ends. The CDR3 is made up of 16 amino acids. Written as DNA, the CDR3 is TGTGCCAGCAGTTTCCGTTCTTGGGGGCAGTCCGGGGAGCTGTTTTTT. Protein: CASSFRSWGQSGELFF.

This clone was counted a few times. The gene calls are TRBV4-1 and TRBJ2-2; TRBD2 is a possible D gene (6 bases). Germline-derived CDR1 and CDR2 are MGHRA and YSYEKL. Trimming shortened V by 4 bases and J by 4 bases, and 16 bases separated the two germline ends. This CDR3 is built from 16 residues. The CDR3 coding sequence is TGCGCCAGCAGCCGTATCGTGGCGGGACGCACCGGGGAGCTGTTTTTT. Translating gives CASSRIVAGRTGELFF.

This clone occurred once. This rearrangement joins TRBV27 to TRBJ2-6; D remains unclear. Germline CDR1 reads MNHEY; CDR2 reads SMNVEV (reference sequence). Trimming cost V 2 bases and J 0 bases, with 5 bases left between them. This CDR3 comprises 15 residues. The CDR3: CASSLRPSGANVLTF. The CDR3 DNA reads as TGTGCCAGCAGTTTACGTCCCTCTGGGGCCAACGTCCTGACTTTC.

There are a few counts of this clone. V is TRBV15 and J is TRBJ2-5; 8 bases align to TRBD1. The V segment lost 2 bases and the J segment 2 bases; nucleotides outside the gene matches: 7. Per the germline V gene, CDR1 is LNHNV and CDR2 is YYDKDF (reference sequence). The CDR3 runs 16 residues. The CDR3 nucleotides are TGTGCCACCAGCAGACGGACAGGGAACCCTCAAGAGACCCAGTACTTC. Protein sequence: CATSRRTGNPQETQYF.

The chain is built from TRBV3-1 (or the pseudogene TRBV3-2) and TRBJ2-3; tentative D call: TRBD1 (6 bases). The V end lost 2 bases, the J end lost 2 bases, and 14 bases lay between the germline ends. CDR3 length: 16 residues. Germline V gene lookup returns CDR1 LGHDT and CDR2 YNNKEL (reference sequence). The CDR3 spells CASSQPQGTDTDTQYF. CDR3 DNA sequence: TGTGCCAGCAGCCAACCACAGGGCACCGACACAGATACGCAGTATTTT.

The chain employs TRBV15 and TRBJ2-5; a weak D match, TRBD1 (6 bases). The CDR3 covers 14 residues. Germline V gene data show CDR1 as LNHNV and CDR2 as YYDKDF (reference sequence). Trimming stripped 3 bases from V and 5 bases from J, with 13 bases between. CDR3 DNA sequence: TGTGCCACCAGCAGCCTGACAGGTGGGGAGACCCAGTACTTC. This gives the protein CATSSLTGGETQYF.

V and J are TRBV19 and TRBJ2-1; 8 bases are shared with TRBD2. The CDR3 loop spans 16 amino acids. Germline V CDR1 and CDR2: LNHDA, SQIVND (reference sequence). The J segment lost 9 bases and the V segment lost 1 base, leaving 11 bases of the junction unmatched. The CDR3 nucleotides read TGTGCCAGTAGTATAGGAGGCACTAGCGGAACGGGTGAGCAGTTCTTC. As protein: CASSIGGTSGTGEQFF.

V gene TRBV12-3 or TRBV12-4 combines with J gene TRBJ1-2; 9 bases are a match to TRBD1. The CDR3 is 13 residues long. Trimming cost V 3 bases and J 5 bases; bases outside gene matches: 1. CDR3: CASSLGTGYGYTF. CDR3 nucleotides: TGTGCCAGCAGTTTGGGGACAGGGTATGGCTACACCTTC.

This clone appeared a single time. V is TRBV7-2 and J is TRBJ1-2; TRBD1 is a possible D gene (5 bases). Germline CDR1 is SGHTA and CDR2 is FQGNSA. V lost 4 bases, J lost 3 bases, and 6 bases lay in between. This CDR3 has 12 amino acids. The CDR3 region is CASSSTDYGYTF. CDR3 bases: TGTGCCAGCAGCTCGACAGACTATGGCTACACCTTC.